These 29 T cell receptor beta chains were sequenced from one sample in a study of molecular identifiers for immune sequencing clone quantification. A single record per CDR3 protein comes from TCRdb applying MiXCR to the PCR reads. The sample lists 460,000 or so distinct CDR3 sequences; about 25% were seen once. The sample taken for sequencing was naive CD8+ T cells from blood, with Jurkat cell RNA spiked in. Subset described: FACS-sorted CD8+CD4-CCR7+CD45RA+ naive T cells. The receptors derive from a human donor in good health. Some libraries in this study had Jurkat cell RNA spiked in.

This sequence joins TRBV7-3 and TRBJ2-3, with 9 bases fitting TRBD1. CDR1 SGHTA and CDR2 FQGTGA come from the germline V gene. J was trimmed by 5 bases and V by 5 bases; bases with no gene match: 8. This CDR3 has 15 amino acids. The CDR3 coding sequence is TGTGCCAGCAGCCTTGGACAGGGGTTGGAAGATACGCAGTATTTT. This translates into CASSLGQGLEDTQYF.

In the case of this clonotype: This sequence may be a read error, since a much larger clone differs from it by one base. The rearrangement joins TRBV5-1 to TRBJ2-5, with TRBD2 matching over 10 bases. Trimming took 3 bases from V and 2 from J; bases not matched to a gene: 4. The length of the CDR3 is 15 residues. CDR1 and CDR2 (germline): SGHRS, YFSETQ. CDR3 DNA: TGCGCCAGCAGCTGTAGCGGGGGGCCTCAAGAGACCCAGTACTTC. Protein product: CASSCSGGPQETQYF.

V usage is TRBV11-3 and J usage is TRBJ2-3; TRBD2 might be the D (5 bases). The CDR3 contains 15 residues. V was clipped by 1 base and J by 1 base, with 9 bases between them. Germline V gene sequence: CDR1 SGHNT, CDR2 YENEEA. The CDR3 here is CASSLVHGGTDTQYF. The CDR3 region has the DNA TGTGCCAGCAGCTTAGTACACGGGGGCACAGATACGCAGTATTTT.

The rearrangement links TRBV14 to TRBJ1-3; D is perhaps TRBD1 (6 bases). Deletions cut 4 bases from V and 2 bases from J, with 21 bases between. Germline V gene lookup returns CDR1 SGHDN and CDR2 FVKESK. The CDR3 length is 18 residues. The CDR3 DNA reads TGTGCCAGCAGCCCAGACCTAGGCTCAGGGACACCTGGAAACACCATATATTTT. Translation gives CASSPDLGSGTPGNTIYF.

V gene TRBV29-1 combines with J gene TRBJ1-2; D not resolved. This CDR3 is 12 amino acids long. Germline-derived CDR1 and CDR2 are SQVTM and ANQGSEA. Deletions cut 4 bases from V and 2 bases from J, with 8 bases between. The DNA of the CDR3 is TGCAGCGTTGTTGGGGAAAACTATGGCTACACCTTC. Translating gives CSVVGENYGYTF. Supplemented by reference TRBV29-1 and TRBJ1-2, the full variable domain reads SAVISQKPSRDICQRGTSLTIQCQVDSQVTMMFWYRQQPGQSLTLIATANQGSEATYESGFVIDKFPISRPNLTFSTLTVSNMSPEDSSIYLCSVVGENYGYTFGSGTRLTVV.

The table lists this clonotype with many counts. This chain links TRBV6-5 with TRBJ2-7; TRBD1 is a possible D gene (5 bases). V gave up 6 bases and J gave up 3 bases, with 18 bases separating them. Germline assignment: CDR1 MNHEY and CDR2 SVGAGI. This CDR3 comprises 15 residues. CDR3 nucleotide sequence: TGTGCCAGCAGACCCCGAGCGTGGGGCAGCTACGAGCAGTACTTC. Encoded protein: CASRPRAWGSYEQYF.

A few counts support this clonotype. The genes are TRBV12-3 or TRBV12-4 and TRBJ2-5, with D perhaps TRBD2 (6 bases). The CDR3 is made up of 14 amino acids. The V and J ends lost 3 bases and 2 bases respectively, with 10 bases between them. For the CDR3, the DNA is TGTGCCAGCAGTTTTTCTAGCGTGCAAGAGACCCAGTACTTC. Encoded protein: CASSFSSVQETQYF.

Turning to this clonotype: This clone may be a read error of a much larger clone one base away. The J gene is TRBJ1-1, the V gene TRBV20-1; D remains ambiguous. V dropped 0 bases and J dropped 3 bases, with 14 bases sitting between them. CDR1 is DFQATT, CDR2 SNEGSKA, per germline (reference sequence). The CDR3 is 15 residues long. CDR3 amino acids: CSAREAGPKYTEAFF. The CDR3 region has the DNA TGCAGTGCTAGAGAGGCCGGGCCAAAATACACTGAAGCTTTCTTT.

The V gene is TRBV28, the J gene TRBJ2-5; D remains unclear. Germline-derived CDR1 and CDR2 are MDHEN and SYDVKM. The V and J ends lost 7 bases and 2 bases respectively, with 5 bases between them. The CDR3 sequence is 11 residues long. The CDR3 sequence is CASKLQETQYF. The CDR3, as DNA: TGTGCCAGCAAGCTGCAAGAGACCCAGTACTTC.

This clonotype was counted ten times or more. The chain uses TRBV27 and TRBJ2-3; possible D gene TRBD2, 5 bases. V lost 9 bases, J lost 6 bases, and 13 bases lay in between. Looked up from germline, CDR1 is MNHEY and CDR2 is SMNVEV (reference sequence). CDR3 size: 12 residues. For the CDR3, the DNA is TGTGCCAGTTCCGGACTTTGGGATACGCAGTATTTT. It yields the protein CASSGLWDTQYF.

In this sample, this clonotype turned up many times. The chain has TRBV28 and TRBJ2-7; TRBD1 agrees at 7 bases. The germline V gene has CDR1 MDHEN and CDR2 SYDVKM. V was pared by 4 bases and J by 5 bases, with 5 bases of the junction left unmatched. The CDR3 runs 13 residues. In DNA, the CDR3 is TGTGCCAGCAGTTCCTCGACAGGGCACGAGCAGTACTTC. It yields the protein CASSSSTGHEQYF.

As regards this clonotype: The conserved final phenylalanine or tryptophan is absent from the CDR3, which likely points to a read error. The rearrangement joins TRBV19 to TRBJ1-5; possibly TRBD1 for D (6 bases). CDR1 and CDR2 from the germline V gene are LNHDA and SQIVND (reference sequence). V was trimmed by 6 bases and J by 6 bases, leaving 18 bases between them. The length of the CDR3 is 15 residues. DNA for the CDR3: TGTGCCAGTAGCCCTACGGGGGCCAGTAGTCAGCCCCAGCATCTT. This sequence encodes CASSPTGASSQPQHL.

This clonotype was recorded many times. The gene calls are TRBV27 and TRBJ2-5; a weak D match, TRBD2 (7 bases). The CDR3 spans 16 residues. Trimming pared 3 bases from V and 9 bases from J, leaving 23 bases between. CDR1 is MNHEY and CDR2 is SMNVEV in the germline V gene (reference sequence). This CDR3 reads CASSFLTGGPVAAQYF. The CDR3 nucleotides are TGTGCCAGCAGTTTTTTAACGGGGGGCCCGGTGGCGGCCCAGTACTTC.

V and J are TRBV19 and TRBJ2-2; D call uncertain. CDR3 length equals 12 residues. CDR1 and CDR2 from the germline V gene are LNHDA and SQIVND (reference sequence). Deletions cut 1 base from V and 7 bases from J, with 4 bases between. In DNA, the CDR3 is TGTGCCAGTAGTATAGGCCTCGGGGAGCTGTTTTTT. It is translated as CASSIGLGELFF.

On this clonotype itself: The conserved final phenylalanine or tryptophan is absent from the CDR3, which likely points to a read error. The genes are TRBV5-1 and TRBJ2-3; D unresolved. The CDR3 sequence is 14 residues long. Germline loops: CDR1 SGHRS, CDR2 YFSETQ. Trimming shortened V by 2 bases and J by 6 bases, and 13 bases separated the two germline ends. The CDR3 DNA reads TGCGCCAGCAGCTTCGTGGGAATGGGGGATACGCAGTATTTA. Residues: CASSFVGMGDTQYL.

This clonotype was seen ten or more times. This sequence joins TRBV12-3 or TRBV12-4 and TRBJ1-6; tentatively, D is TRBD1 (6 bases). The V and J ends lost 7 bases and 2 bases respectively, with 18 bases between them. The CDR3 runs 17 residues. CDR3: CASTPGGQYPYNSPLHF. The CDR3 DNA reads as TGTGCCAGCACCCCTGGGGGCCAGTACCCCTATAATTCACCCCTCCACTTT.

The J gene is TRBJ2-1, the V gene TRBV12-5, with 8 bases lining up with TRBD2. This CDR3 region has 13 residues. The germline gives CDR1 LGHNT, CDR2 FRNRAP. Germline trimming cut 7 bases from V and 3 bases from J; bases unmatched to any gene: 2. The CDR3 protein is CASERGGYNEQFF. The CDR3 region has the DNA TGTGCTAGTGAACGGGGGGGCTACAATGAGCAGTTCTTC. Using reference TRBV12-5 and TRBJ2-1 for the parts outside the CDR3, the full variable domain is DARVTQTPRHKVTEMGQEVTMRCQPILGHNTVFWYRQTMMQGLELLAYFRNRAPLDDSGMPKDRFSAEMPDATLATLKIQPSEPRDSAVYFCASERGGYNEQFFGPGTRLTVL.

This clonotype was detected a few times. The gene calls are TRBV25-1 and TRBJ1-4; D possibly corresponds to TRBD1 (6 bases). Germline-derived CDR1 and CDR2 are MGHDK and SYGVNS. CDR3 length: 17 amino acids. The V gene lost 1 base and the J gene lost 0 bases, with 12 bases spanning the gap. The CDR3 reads CASSEFTGSATNEKLFF. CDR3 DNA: TGTGCCAGCAGTGAATTCACAGGGAGTGCAACTAATGAAAAACTGTTTTTT.

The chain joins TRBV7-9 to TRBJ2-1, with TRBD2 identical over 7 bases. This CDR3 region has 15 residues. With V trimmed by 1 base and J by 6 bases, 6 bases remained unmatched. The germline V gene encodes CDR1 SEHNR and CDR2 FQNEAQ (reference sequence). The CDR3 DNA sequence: TGTGCCAGCAGCTTAGGAGCGGGGAATCGCAATGAGCAGTTCTTC. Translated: CASSLGAGNRNEQFF.

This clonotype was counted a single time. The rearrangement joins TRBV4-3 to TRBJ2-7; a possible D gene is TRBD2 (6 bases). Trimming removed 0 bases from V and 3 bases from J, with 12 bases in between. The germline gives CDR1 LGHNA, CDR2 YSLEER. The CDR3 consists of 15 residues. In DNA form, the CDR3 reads TGCGCCAGCAGCCAAGAAAGGGACTCGCGCTACGAGCAGTACTTC. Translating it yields CASSQERDSRYEQYF.

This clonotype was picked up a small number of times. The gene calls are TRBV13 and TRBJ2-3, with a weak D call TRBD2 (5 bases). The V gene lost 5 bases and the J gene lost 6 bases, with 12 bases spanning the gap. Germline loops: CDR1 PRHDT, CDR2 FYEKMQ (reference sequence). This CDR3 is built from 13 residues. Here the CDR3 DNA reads TGTGCCAGCAGCCCCAAGGGAGCGGATACGCAGTATTTT. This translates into CASSPKGADTQYF.

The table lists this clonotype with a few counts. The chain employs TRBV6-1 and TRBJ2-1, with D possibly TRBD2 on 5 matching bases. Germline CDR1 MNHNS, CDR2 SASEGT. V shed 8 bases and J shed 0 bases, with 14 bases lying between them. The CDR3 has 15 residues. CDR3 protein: CASFQRISSYNEQFF. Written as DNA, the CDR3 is TGTGCCAGCTTTCAGCGGATAAGCTCCTACAATGAGCAGTTCTTC.

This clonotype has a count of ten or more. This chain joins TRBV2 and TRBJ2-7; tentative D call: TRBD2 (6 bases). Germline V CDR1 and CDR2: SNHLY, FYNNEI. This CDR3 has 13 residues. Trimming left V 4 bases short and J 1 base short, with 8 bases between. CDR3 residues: CASSGGGSYEQYF. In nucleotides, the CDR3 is TGTGCCAGCAGTGGTGGGGGGTCCTACGAGCAGTACTTC.

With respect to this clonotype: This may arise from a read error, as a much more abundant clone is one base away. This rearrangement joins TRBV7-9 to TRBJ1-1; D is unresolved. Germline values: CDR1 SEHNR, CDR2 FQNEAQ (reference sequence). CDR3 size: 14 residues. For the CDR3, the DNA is TGTGCCAGCAGCTTCATGAACCGGAACACTGGAGCTTTCTTT. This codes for CASSFMNRNTGAFF.

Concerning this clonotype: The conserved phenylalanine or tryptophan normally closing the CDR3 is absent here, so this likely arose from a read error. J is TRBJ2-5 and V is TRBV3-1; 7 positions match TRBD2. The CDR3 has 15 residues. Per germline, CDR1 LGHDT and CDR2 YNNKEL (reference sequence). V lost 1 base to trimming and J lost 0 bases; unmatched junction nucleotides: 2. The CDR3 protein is CASSQGLADQETQYL. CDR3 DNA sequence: TGTGCCAGCAGCCAAGGTCTAGCGGACCAAGAGACCCAGTACCTC.

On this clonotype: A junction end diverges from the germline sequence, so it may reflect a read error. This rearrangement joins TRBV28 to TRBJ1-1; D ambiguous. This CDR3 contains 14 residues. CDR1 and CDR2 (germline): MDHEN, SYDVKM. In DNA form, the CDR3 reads TGTGCCAGCACCCTGGACCCTTTTTACACTGGAGCTTTCTTT. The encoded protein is CASTLDPFYTGAFF.

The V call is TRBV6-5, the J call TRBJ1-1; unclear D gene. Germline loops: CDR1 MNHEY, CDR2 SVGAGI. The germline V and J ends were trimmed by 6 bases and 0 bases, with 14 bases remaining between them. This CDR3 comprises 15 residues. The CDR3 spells CASSLWSGLNTEAFF. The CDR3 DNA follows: TGTGCCAGCAGCCTGTGGAGCGGATTGAACACTGAAGCTTTCTTT.

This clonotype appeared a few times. CDR3 protein: CASSQDWVGTGDRPQHF. DNA for the CDR3: TGCGCCAGCAGCCAAGATTGGGTCGGGACAGGGGATCGTCCCCAGCATTTT. The chain couples TRBV4-3 to TRBJ1-5; TRBD1 aligns across 10 bases. The J segment lost 10 bases and the V segment lost 0 bases, leaving 12 bases of the junction unmatched. The CDR3 is 17 amino acids. Germline CDR1 LGHNA, CDR2 YSLEER.

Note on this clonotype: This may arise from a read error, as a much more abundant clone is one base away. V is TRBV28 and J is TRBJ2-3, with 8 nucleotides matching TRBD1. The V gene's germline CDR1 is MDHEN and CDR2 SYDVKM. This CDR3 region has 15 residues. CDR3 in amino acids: CASSLGTGRTDAQYF. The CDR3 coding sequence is TGTGCCAGCAGTTTAGGGACAGGCCGCACAGATGCGCAGTATTTT.